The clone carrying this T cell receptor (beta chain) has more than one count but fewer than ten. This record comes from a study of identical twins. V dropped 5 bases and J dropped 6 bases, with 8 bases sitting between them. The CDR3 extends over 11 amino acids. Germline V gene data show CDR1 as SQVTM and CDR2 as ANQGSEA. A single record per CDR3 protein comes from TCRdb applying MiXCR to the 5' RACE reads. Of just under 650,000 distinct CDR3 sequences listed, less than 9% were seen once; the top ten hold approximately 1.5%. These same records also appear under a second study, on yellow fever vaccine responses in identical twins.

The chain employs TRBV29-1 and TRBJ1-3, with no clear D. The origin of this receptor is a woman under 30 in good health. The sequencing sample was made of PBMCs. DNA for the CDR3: TGCAGCGTTAGTAGTGCAAACACCATATATTTT. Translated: CSVSSANTIYF.